This entry lists 8 T cell receptor beta chains sequenced from one sample in a study of memory CD4+ T cells and cytomegalovirus serostatus. Clones were sequenced by immunoSEQ multiplex PCR, and TCRdb holds only the in-frame ones, with some missing. Of tens of thousands of clones in the sample, approximately 81% were seen once. The sort gate was single viable CD3+CD4+CD8-CD45RO+ cells for memory CD4+ T cells. The material sequenced was memory CD4+ T cells from blood. The receptors come from an adult in good health and CMV-seronegative. Some clones in this sample may be carry-over from other donors' samples.

V is TRBV15 and J is TRBJ2-7; D call uncertain. Germline CDR1 and CDR2: LNHNV and YYDKDF (reference sequence). CDR3 size: 14 residues. V gave up 0 bases and J gave up 0 bases, with 6 bases separating them. As DNA, the CDR3 is TGTGCCACCAGCAGAGATACAGTCTCCTACGAGCAGTACTTC. This encodes CATSRDTVSYEQYF.

The chain links TRBV6-1 to TRBJ1-4; D is perhaps TRBD1 (5 bases). The CDR3 length is 14 residues. Looked up from germline, CDR1 is MNHNS and CDR2 is SASEGT. Trimming removed 3 bases at V and 4 bases at J, with 9 bases between. The CDR3 sequence is CASSDWQGNEKLFF. CDR3 DNA: TGTGCCAGCAGTGATTGGCAGGGTAATGAAAAACTGTTTTTT.

This chain connects TRBV28 to TRBJ1-1; D remains unclear. From germline, CDR1 is MDHEN and CDR2 SYDVKM. With 3 bases removed from V and 0 bases from J, the gap between germline ends came to 11 bases. The CDR3 extends over 15 amino acids. The CDR3 here is CASSFSPAMNTEAFF. DNA for the CDR3: TGTGCCAGCAGTTTTAGCCCAGCGATGAACACTGAAGCTTTCTTT. Using reference TRBV28 and TRBJ1-1 for the parts outside the CDR3, the full variable domain is DVKVTQSSRYLVKRTGEKVFLECVQDMDHENMFWYRQDPGLGLRLIYFSYDVKMKEKGDIPEGYSVSREKKERFSLILESASTNQTSMYLCASSFSPAMNTEAFFGQGTRLTVV.

The chain couples TRBV2 to TRBJ2-7; 12 positions agree with TRBD2. This CDR3 has 14 amino acids. Per germline, CDR1 SNHLY and CDR2 FYNNEI. The junction had 0 bases not matched to a gene; V was cut back by 2 bases and J by 4 bases. DNA for the CDR3: TGTGCCAGCAGTGAACTAGCGGGAGGGTACGAGCAGTACTTC. It specifies CASSELAGGYEQYF.

V usage is TRBV29-1 and J usage is TRBJ1-6; TRBD1 is a possible D gene (6 bases). Germline V gene lookup returns CDR1 SQVTM and CDR2 ANQGSEA. This CDR3 is built from 14 residues. Between the trimmed V and J ends, which lost 4 bases and 9 bases, there was a span of 16 bases. CDR3 loop: CSVVLQGMGSPLHF. In nucleotides, the CDR3 is TGCAGCGTTGTGTTGCAGGGGATGGGTTCACCCCTCCACTTT.

J is TRBJ2-2 and V is TRBV4-1; tentative D call: TRBD1 (5 bases). This CDR3 spans 16 amino acids. Trimming left V 1 base short and J 2 bases short, with 11 bases between. The germline V gene has CDR1 MGHRA and CDR2 YSYEKL. CDR3 residues: CASSQAQASNTGELFF. CDR3 sequence (DNA): TGCGCCAGCAGCCAAGCACAGGCATCCAACACCGGGGAGCTGTTTTTT.

The J gene is TRBJ1-5, the V gene TRBV19; 9 positions match TRBD1. V was pared by 3 bases and J by 4 bases, with 10 bases of the junction left unmatched. The CDR3 is made up of 17 amino acids. The germline CDR1 and CDR2 sequences are LNHDA and SQIVND (reference sequence). The CDR3 here is CASSIRSDRGGNQPQHF. CDR3 coding DNA: TGTGCCAGTAGTATTCGGTCGGACAGGGGCGGGAATCAGCCCCAGCATTTT.

The chain has TRBV5-1 and TRBJ2-5, with 8 bases fitting TRBD1. J gave up 5 bases and V 1 base, and 4 bases lay outside the gene matches. In germline, CDR1 is SGHRS, CDR2 YFSETQ. This CDR3 is built from 14 residues. In nucleotides, the CDR3 is TGCGCCAGCAGCTTGCCGGACAGGGTGGAGACCCAGTACTTC. Amino acids: CASSLPDRVETQYF.